This TCR beta chain was identified during a study of regulatory T cells in long-lasting Graves disease. Turning to this clonotype: Its antigen is as yet unknown.

Described time point: newly diagnosed GD, antithyroid drugs for less than 3 months. The TCR library was prepared using RNA isolated from PBMCs. Investigators report Graves' disease was diagnosed under American Thyroid Association guidelines. Relying on iRepertoire HTBI primers and Arm-PCR of CDR3 regions, the team built TCR beta libraries. In the original processing: Across samples, over 55 TRBV and 13 to 15 TRBJ segments were found. In TCRdb, the multiplex PCR reads were re-called with MiXCR into one record per CDR3 protein. The V and J calls and clone size come from TCRdb's table, not from the authors' own analysis. Of about 440,000 distinct CDR3 sequences in the sample, about 15% were seen once. The germline gives CDR1 SGHTA, CDR2 FQGTGA. V was cut by 1 base and J by 6 bases, with 8 bases left in between. The CDR3 contains 13 residues. Study results and limitations: When disease was persistent, TRBV28, TRBJ1-2 and TRBJ2-5 were the favored segments. Clonotypes that were public and shared totalled 2,500 to 3,500 in persistent patients versus 800 to 1,000 in new patients.

The same data also went into a second study, on T cells in Graves' hyperthyroidism and ophthalmopathy.

This rearrangement joins TRBV7-3 to TRBJ2-3; D possibly uses TRBD1 or TRBD2 (5 bases each). The receptor was derived from a woman in her late teens or twenties with Graves disease. Sequences were derived from peripheral blood mononuclear cells (PBMCs), sampled at new diagnosis, from a patient treated with antithyroid drugs. The DNA of the CDR3 is TGTGCCAGCAGCTTAAACTGGGGGGATACGCAGTATTTT. Residues: CASSLNWGDTQYF.